The present T cell receptor beta chain was sequenced within a study of CD8 T cells in Susac syndrome. V was pared by 6 bases and J by 4 bases, with 10 bases between. Germline CDR1 is DFQATT and CDR2 is SNEGSKA (reference sequence). The CDR3 covers 12 residues. The RNA input was roughly 0.45 to 1 ug, and it was reverse transcribed with random hexamers. TCRdb passed the immunoSEQ multiplex PCR reads through MiXCR, listing each CDR3 protein once. The data contain about 83,000 distinct CDR3 sequences, roughly 95% of them singletons. Sequenced input: CD8+ T cells from PBMCs. The chain employs TRBV20-1 and TRBJ1-5, with D hard to call. The receptor was derived from a human donor with Susac syndrome. The CDR3 loop reads CSAARENQPQHF. DNA of the CDR3: TGCAGTGCGGCCCGGGAAAATCAGCCCCAGCATTTT.